A selection of T cell receptor beta chains follows, all from one sample in a study of T-cell memory formation after mild COVID-19. TCRdb reprocessed the 5' RACE reads with MiXCR, giving one entry per CDR3 protein. The sample records some 150,000 distinct CDR3 sequences, under 25% being singletons. Sequencing was performed on PBMCs or a T cell subset sorted from them (not recorded which). The receptors come from an adult woman who had mild COVID-19 (a few samples of this study predate the infection). Cell type and time point are not known. CDR3s include the opening cysteine and the closing phenylalanine or tryptophan. Each record gives: J gene, clone size, D gene, V gene, CDR3 length, CDR3 DNA, CDR3 protein. The D gene is left open where the match is weak. Clone size, where shown, is once, few, many, or a class for clones that have expanded.

j_gene: TRBJ2-1; abundance: .; d_gene: .; v_gene: TRBV28; len: 13; CDR3nt: TGTGCCAGCAGCCGCCGGGACGGTCATGAGCAGTTCTTC; CDR3aa: CASSRRDGHEQFF
j_gene: TRBJ2-7; abundance: .; d_gene: TRBD1; v_gene: TRBV7-9; len: 17; CDR3nt: TGTGCCAGCAGCTCTACCTACTCCGGGACAGGGAAGCACGAGCAGTACTTC; CDR3aa: CASSSTYSGTGKHEQYF
j_gene: TRBJ1-1; abundance: few; d_gene: TRBD1; v_gene: TRBV18; len: 13; CDR3nt: TGTGCCAGCTCACCATCAGGGGGCACTGAAGCTTTCTTT; CDR3aa: CASSPSGGTEAFF
j_gene: TRBJ1-1; abundance: once; d_gene: .; v_gene: TRBV18; len: 14; CDR3nt: TGTGCCAGCTCACCACGGCTGACGAACACTGAAGCTTTCTTT; CDR3aa: CASSPRLTNTEAFF
j_gene: TRBJ1-1; abundance: few; d_gene: TRBD1; v_gene: TRBV6-5; len: 16; CDR3nt: TGTGCCAGCAGTTATCGGACAGGGGCCCTGAACACTGAAGCTTTCTTT; CDR3aa: CASSYRTGALNTEAFF
j_gene: TRBJ1-1; abundance: many; d_gene: TRBD1; v_gene: TRBV7-8; len: 15; CDR3nt: TGTGCCAGCAGCCTGGACAGGGCGTTCGGCACTGAAGCTTTCTTT; CDR3aa: CASSLDRAFGTEAFF
j_gene: TRBJ1-5; abundance: .; d_gene: TRBD1; v_gene: TRBV6-5; len: 14; CDR3nt: TGTGCCAGCAGCGCGGACAGGGTACAAAGGCCCCAGCATTTT; CDR3aa: CASSADRVQRPQHF
j_gene: TRBJ1-5; abundance: .; d_gene: .; v_gene: TRBV3-1; len: 16; CDR3nt: TGTGCCAGCAGTCAAGCACCGGTCAGGGGCAATCAGCCCCAGCATTTT; CDR3aa: CASSQAPVRGNQPQHF
j_gene: TRBJ2-7; abundance: .; d_gene: .; v_gene: TRBV15; len: 16; CDR3nt: TGTGCCACCAGCAGAGATTCGGCGGGTCTGGGCCTCGAGCAGTACTTC; CDR3aa: CATSRDSAGLGLEQYF
j_gene: TRBJ1-1; abundance: few; d_gene: .; v_gene: TRBV20-1; len: 13; CDR3nt: TGCAGTGCATATTACAGGGAGTCCTCTGAAGCTTTCTTT; CDR3aa: CSAYYRESSEAFF
j_gene: TRBJ1-2; abundance: .; d_gene: .; v_gene: TRBV4-1; len: 15; CDR3nt: TGCGCCAGCAGCCCGACCGGCGGGGGCAACTATGGCTACACCTTC; CDR3aa: CASSPTGGGNYGYTF
j_gene: TRBJ1-2; abundance: .; d_gene: TRBD1; v_gene: TRBV12-3/TRBV12-4; len: 17; CDR3nt: TGTGCCAGCAGTTTCCCGACAGGCAGGGGGCTGAGTTATGGCTACACCTTC; CDR3aa: CASSFPTGRGLSYGYTF
j_gene: TRBJ2-5; abundance: .; d_gene: TRBD1; v_gene: TRBV5-1; len: 16; CDR3nt: TGCGCCAGCAGCTTGGACCCCGGGACAGTCAAAGAGACCCAGTACTTC; CDR3aa: CASSLDPGTVKETQYF
j_gene: TRBJ2-2; abundance: many; d_gene: .; v_gene: TRBV4-1; len: 16; CDR3nt: TGCGCCAGCAGCCAAGTTTTACAGATGAACACCGGGGAGCTGTTTTTT; CDR3aa: CASSQVLQMNTGELFF
j_gene: TRBJ2-1; abundance: few; d_gene: TRBD2; v_gene: TRBV29-1; len: 16; CDR3nt: TGCAGCGTTGTAGGCCTAGCGGGAGCCTCCTACAATGAGCAGTTCTTC; CDR3aa: CSVVGLAGASYNEQFF
j_gene: TRBJ1-6; abundance: .; d_gene: .; v_gene: TRBV5-1; len: 16; CDR3nt: TGCGCCAGCAGCTTGGGGGCAGGATCTGTTGGTTCACCCCTCCACTTT; CDR3aa: CASSLGAGSVGSPLHF
j_gene: TRBJ1-2; abundance: .; d_gene: .; v_gene: TRBV20-1; len: 11; CDR3nt: TGCAGTGTAGGACAGAACTATGGCTACACCTTC; CDR3aa: CSVGQNYGYTF
j_gene: TRBJ2-1; abundance: .; d_gene: TRBD2; v_gene: TRBV7-2; len: 16; CDR3nt: TGTGCCAGCAGCTTAGATTCGGGCGGGGGCTACAATGAGCAGTTCTTC; CDR3aa: CASSLDSGGGYNEQFF
j_gene: TRBJ1-1; abundance: few; d_gene: TRBD1; v_gene: TRBV5-6; len: 15; CDR3nt: TGTGCCAGCAGCTTATATACAGGGGTTGACACTGAAGCTTTCTTT; CDR3aa: CASSLYTGVDTEAFF
j_gene: TRBJ2-6; abundance: .; d_gene: .; v_gene: TRBV19; len: 14; CDR3nt: TGTGCCAGTAGACAGGACTCTGGGGCCAACGTCCTGACTTTC; CDR3aa: CASRQDSGANVLTF
j_gene: TRBJ2-3; abundance: once; d_gene: TRBD2; v_gene: TRBV4-3; len: 17; CDR3nt: TGCGCCAGCAGCCATATATTAGCGGGAGGAAACACAGATACGCAGTATTTT; CDR3aa: CASSHILAGGNTDTQYF
j_gene: TRBJ2-3; abundance: .; d_gene: .; v_gene: TRBV11-1; len: 15; CDR3nt: TGTGCCAGCAGCTCCCCCGGGCGCAAGGTCAATACGCAGTATTTT; CDR3aa: CASSSPGRKVNTQYF
j_gene: TRBJ2-3; abundance: few; d_gene: .; v_gene: TRBV3-1; len: 11; CDR3nt: TGTGCCAGCAGCCAAGGAGGCTCGCAGTATTTT; CDR3aa: CASSQGGSQYF